This TCR beta chain was obtained from a study of shared clonotypes between healthy human individuals. Study results and limitations: Researchers sampled only blood; tissue repertoires likely differ.

Sequencing was performed with immunoSEQ multiplex PCR; in TCRdb, only in-frame clones are kept and a portion is missing. The sample shows roughly 2.5 million clones, around nine tenths of them seen only once. The CDR3 is made up of 13 amino acids. Germline CDR1 SGHTA, CDR2 FQGNSA. V was cut by 5 bases and J by 5 bases, with 10 bases left in between. Caucasian adults residing in Nashville, Tennessee made up all the donors. Concerning this clone: Its antigen remains unknown.

What was sequenced was naive CD4+ T cells sorted from blood. Subset denoted: CD45RA+ positively selected. This clonotype originated in a man aged 18 to 35 in good health. J is TRBJ2-4 and V is TRBV7-2; D is undetermined. The CDR3 here is CASSGAPQNIQYF. As DNA, the CDR3 is TGTGCCAGCAGCGGCGCCCCTCAAAACATTCAGTACTTC.